This is a list of T cell receptor beta chains from one sample in a study of T cells in Graves' hyperthyroidism and ophthalmopathy. TCRdb re-called the multiplex PCR reads through MiXCR, storing one row per CDR3 protein. The sample carries some 380,000 distinct CDR3 sequences, 13% recorded once. Input material: blood. The receptors derive from a man aged 30-40 years with Graves' hyperthyroidism that later progressed to Graves' ophthalmopathy. The CDR3 runs from the conserved cysteine through the conserved F or W.

j_call v_call cdr3_aa
TRBJ1-5 TRBV20-1 CSARAPGRVLYQPQHF
TRBJ2-3 TRBV30 CAWSRGAPSTDTQYF
TRBJ2-7 TRBV11-2 CASSLQIRGSPEQYF
TRBJ1-4 TRBV28 CASSLTGLYTEKLFF
TRBJ2-7 TRBV5-1 CASSFDSKSYEQYF
TRBJ1-2 TRBV7-2 CASSSRGADYGYTF
TRBJ2-7 TRBV3-1 CASSPAGLYEQYF
TRBJ1-1 TRBV5-1 CASSTTGLNTEAFF
TRBJ2-7 TRBV11-2 CASSNRDKDYEQYF
TRBJ1-6 TRBV11-2 CASRFGQNNSPLHF
TRBJ1-5 TRBV20-1 CSASPLEGGNQPQHF
TRBJ2-7 TRBV2 CASNQPDTTFYEQYF
TRBJ1-2 TRBV28 CASSLWIGGGLNYGYTF
TRBJ1-4 TRBV7-8 CASSLPKTGAGQEKLFF
TRBJ1-4 TRBV6-1 CASSGFWGPATNEKLFF
TRBJ2-3 TRBV5-1 CASSLVPGTDTQYF
TRBJ2-5 TRBV20-1 CSARPNQETQYF
TRBJ1-1 TRBV12-3/TRBV12-4 CASSGQGTNTEAFF
TRBJ1-1 TRBV5-1 CASSAGHLEAFF
TRBJ2-3 TRBV11-2 CASSLLPGQGGTDTQYF
TRBJ2-3 TRBV2 CASLVLAGVADTQYF
TRBJ2-3 TRBV30 CAWSPFPGSSTDTQYF
TRBJ2-2 TRBV7-2 CASSFRDRVNTGELFF
TRBJ2-5 TRBV6-6 CASSYSGQWRGETQYF
TRBJ1-2 TRBV12-5 CASGLVRRGTGPPSPLSNYGYTF
TRBJ1-1 TRBV12-3/TRBV12-4 CAKSKGLQSEAFF
TRBJ2-5 TRBV19 CASSIMKGSETQYF
TRBJ2-2 TRBV7-9 CASSLAELTGELFF
TRBJ1-4 TRBV12-3/TRBV12-4 CASSVGGAGEKLFF
TRBJ2-5 TRBV7-8 CASSQGTGVLETQYF
TRBJ1-5 TRBV5-1 CASSLEGGAGQPQHF
TRBJ2-7 TRBV12-3/TRBV12-4 CASSLLGPAYEQYF
TRBJ1-3 TRBV7-9 CASSVRDSRSGNTIYF
TRBJ2-7 TRBV20-1 CSATADSYEQYF
TRBJ2-7 TRBV10-3 CAIRTENYEQYF
TRBJ2-2 TRBV19 CASSNQGTGELFF
TRBJ1-6 TRBV2 CASNWDTSYNSPLHF
TRBJ2-7 TRBV29-1 CSVELRQGEYEQYF
TRBJ2-7 TRBV7-8 CASSLLAGSYEQYF
TRBJ2-1 TRBV7-2 CASSYLGQGASNEQFF
TRBJ1-5 TRBV10-3 CAISSGTGNQPQHF
TRBJ1-6 TRBV20-1 CSARTDSLYNSPLHF
TRBJ2-2 TRBV28 CASSGLVLFF
TRBJ2-1 TRBV6-1 CASRLGGWPDNEQFF
TRBJ2-7 TRBV7-6 CASSLALEGYEQYF
TRBJ1-5 TRBV20-1 CSARLGRINQPQHF
TRBJ2-7 TRBV5-1 CASSSPPFYEQYF
TRBJ1-1 TRBV6-1 CASRKEWSEAFF
TRBJ2-1 TRBV6-1 CASSLEGGVHEQFF
TRBJ2-2 TRBV5-6 CASSGRRVTGELFF